These T cell receptor beta chains were read from a single sample in a study of T cells expressing NK-cell markers. One entry per CDR3 protein, without DNA, is what TCRdb gives after re-calling the 5' RACE reads. This listing includes roughly 15,000 distinct CDR3 sequences. The specimen was blood T cells: a sorted CD56 or NKG2C T cell subset, CD4+ or CD8+ T cells, or bulk PBMC T cells (not recorded which). The receptor set was obtained from a man aged 18 to 69 in good health. Each CDR3 is given with its conserved first and last residue. Fields, in order: J gene, V gene, CDR3 protein.

>TRBJ1-2|TRBV4-2
CASSQDRAGRNYGYTF
>TRBJ1-5|TRBV12-3/TRBV12-4
CASRPTGGDQPQHF
>TRBJ2-1|TRBV5-4
CASSLGTSLSYNEQFF
>TRBJ2-7|TRBV6-2/TRBV6-3
CASSNSRPGLGEQYF
>TRBJ2-4|TRBV20-1
CSRPGLTIRGDGIQYF
>TRBJ1-2|TRBV29-1
CSFLNGADYGYTF
>TRBJ2-2|TRBV12-3/TRBV12-4
CASRRGDGELFF
>TRBJ2-7|TRBV10-3
CAISQVLAGRSEQYF
>TRBJ1-2|TRBV30
CAWRVGGNYGYTF
>TRBJ2-4|TRBV7-2
CASSLGDSKNIQYF
>TRBJ2-5|TRBV27
CASSLGNQETQYF
>TRBJ1-2|TRBV12-3/TRBV12-4
CASSPETGNYGYTF
>TRBJ1-1|TRBV12-3/TRBV12-4
CASNLLTGSTEAFF
>TRBJ2-2|TRBV27
CASSLFNPGQGSGELFF
>TRBJ1-1|TRBV20-1
CSAERPPLTEAFF
>TRBJ2-3|TRBV27
CASSLVTLGFPDTQYF